This section outlines one T cell receptor beta chain sequence together with its context. Its antigen remains unknown. Donors underwent one heparinised blood draw, roughly 110 mL on average. CD4+ naive, central memory, regulatory and stem cell-like memory subsets were isolated by sorting on CD45RO/CCR7/CD25/CD127/CD95/CD27. Expressed TCRB transcripts got sequenced, as all isolated RNA was reverse transcribed. Clones were read by immunoSEQ multiplex PCR, and TCRdb kept only the in-frame ones, dropping some. The repertoire holds around 710,000 clones, with 9.5% to 15% as singletons. The sample belongs to a study of beta chain features in type 1 diabetes. Overall study results and limits: An over-representation of cells with high TCR expression could result from cDNA sequencing. PCR might favor shorter templates, but any such skew would affect patients and controls equally. When Type 1 diabetes patients were examined, their TCRB CDR3s proved moderately but significantly shorter in all four CD4+ subsets.

There are 16 residues in the CDR3. Per the germline V gene, CDR1 is SGDLS and CDR2 is YYNGEE. V lost 0 bases to trimming and J lost 5 bases, with 17 bases between them. This chain joins TRBV9 and TRBJ1-1; D is perhaps TRBD1 (5 bases). This clonotype was obtained from a man under 40 with type 1 diabetes. The sequenced sample was naive CD4+ T cells from blood. The CDR3 loop is CASSVAGGGGGTEAFF. DNA of the CDR3: TGTGCCAGCAGCGTAGCGGGTGGGGGTGGAGGGACTGAAGCTTTCTTT.